What follows describes a single T cell receptor beta chain. This clone has a handful of counts. The target of this receptor is not known. Base quality data are lacking; no much larger clone is found one base away. From each donor, a single peripheral blood sample of about 116 mL on average was drawn into heparinised tubes. Using a panel that included CD45RO, CCR7, CD25, CD127, CD95 and CD27, naive, central memory, regulatory and stem cell-like memory CD4+ T cells were sorted on a BD FACSAria II. Every sorted population had a purity above 98%. PBMCs were isolated right away by Lymphoprep density gradient centrifugation and were stained directly, without culture. To minimize batch effects, samples were stained and sorted in pairs, one healthy donor with one patient per experiment. All of the isolated RNA was reverse transcribed with the High Capacity cDNA Reverse Transcription Kit, so expressed TCRB transcripts were sequenced. Naive, central memory and regulatory T cell samples underwent deep immunoSEQ sequencing, averaging around 3.6 million total reads per sample. Sorted cells were lysed in RLT buffer, and RNA was extracted using DNase-treated RNeasy Micro or Mini kits according to cell number. To prevent cross-contamination, each cell subset was processed individually, whereas patient and healthy donor samples were processed jointly. Using the immunoSEQ multiplex PCR, TCRB sequences were amplified from cDNA into 87-bp fragments spanning the CDR3 region. Amplicons were sequenced on the Illumina HiSeq platform. The authors' pipeline ran thus. PCR bias was corrected computationally using synthetic template baselines, and reads within Hamming distance 2 were collapsed, with unmergeable singletons discarded. By aligning reads against IMGT, V, D and J genes, CDR3 length, and insertions or deletions at six rearrangement sites were assigned. Within each subset, clonotype counts were normalized to the number of sorted cells before true diversity and Gini coefficients were calculated with the tcR R package. The overlap coefficient, calculated on TCRB nucleotide sequences, was used to quantify repertoire sharing. Sourced from immuneACCESS, this table was stored by TCRdb with only in-frame sequences that have V and J called. A share of the clones is absent; for the studies checked, an unresolved V gene accounts for under half, and the remainder has no known explanation. V and J calls and clone size are those listed in that table; D and trimming were worked out from the DNA. A total of about 340,000 clones appear in this sample, 7% to 9% of them only once. The top ten clones comprise 0.44% of the sample.

The data stem from a study of beta chain features in type 1 diabetes (dated by TCRdb to the late 2010s). In the study overall: Mean age, gender distribution, total cell number and subset yield did not differ between patients and healthy donors. A total of about 100,000,000 sorted cells were examined across all samples, and RNA yield correlated strongly with the number of cells per subset. In the study, TCRB repertoires of sorted circulating CD4+ T cell subsets from recently diagnosed type 1 diabetes patients were compared with those of matched healthy donors. Whereas all 28 donors provided naive and central memory subsets, regulatory and stem cell-like memory subsets were isolated from just 8 patients and about 8 healthy donors. The full study reports these points: PCR may preferentially amplify shorter templates, but because patient and control samples were amplified and corrected together, any resulting skew would affect both groups equally. Naive, central memory and regulatory TCRB repertoires appeared to be more similar among patients than among healthy donors. Fewer insertions and more nucleotide deletions at VDJ recombination sites were observed in patients with type 1 diabetes, implying thymic rearrangement abnormalities. HLA sub-analyses involved small numbers of individuals, so any influence of HLA type on TCRB rearrangement remained unresolved. Because cDNA rather than genomic DNA was sequenced, highly expressing activated cells could have been over-represented, although no difference in activation and CD3 levels was found between groups. Type 1 diabetes patients showed a moderate but significant shortening of TCRB CDR3 length in all four CD4+ subsets.

V and J lose 4 bases and 4 bases, and a span of 18 bases separates them. From the germline V gene, CDR1 is MDHEN and CDR2 is SYDVKM. The CDR3 spans 16 residues, from the cysteine through the phenylalanine. Just the 48-base CDR3 DNA is kept, in frame starting at base 1. This chain joins TRBV28 to TRBJ2-3; TRBD2 is perhaps the D gene, given 6 matching bases. Sequenced sample: central memory CD4+ T cells from blood. This TCR was sampled from a woman between 18 and 29 years old in good health. The CDR3: CASSSTTAAGSDTQYF. The sequenced DNA is TGTGCCAGCAGTTCAACGACAGCCGCGGGGTCAGATACGCAGTATTTT.